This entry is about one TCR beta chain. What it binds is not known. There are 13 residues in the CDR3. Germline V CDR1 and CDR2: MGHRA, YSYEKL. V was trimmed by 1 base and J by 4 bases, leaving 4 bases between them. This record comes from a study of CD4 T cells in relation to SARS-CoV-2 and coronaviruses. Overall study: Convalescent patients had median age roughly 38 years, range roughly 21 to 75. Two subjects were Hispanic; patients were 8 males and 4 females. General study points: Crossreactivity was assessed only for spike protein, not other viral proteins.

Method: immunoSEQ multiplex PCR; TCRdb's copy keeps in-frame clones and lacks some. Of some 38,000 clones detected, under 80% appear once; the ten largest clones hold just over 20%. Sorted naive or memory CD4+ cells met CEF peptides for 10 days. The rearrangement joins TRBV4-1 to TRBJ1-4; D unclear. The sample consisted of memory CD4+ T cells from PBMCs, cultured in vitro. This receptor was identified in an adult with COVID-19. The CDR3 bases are TGCGCCAGCAGCCAAGTCCTTAATGAAAAACTGTTTTTT. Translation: CASSQVLNEKLFF.